These 11 T cell receptor beta chains were sequenced from one sample in a study of blood T cell repertoires in COVID-19. Sequencing was performed with immunoSEQ multiplex PCR; in TCRdb, only in-frame clones are kept and a portion is missing. The sample carries about 23,000 clones, approximately 90% recorded once. What was sequenced was peripheral blood. Receptor source: a woman of 80 years or more with active COVID-19.

In its sample, this clone was seen once. The chain uses TRBV6-6 and TRBJ2-7, with D tentatively TRBD1 (5 bases). V lost 10 bases and J lost 0, with 13 bases in between. The CDR3 runs to 13 residues. Germline lookup yields CDR1 MNHNY and CDR2 SVGAGI (reference sequence). The CDR3 nucleotides are TGTGCCACTGGACACTCGAGCTCCTACGAGCAGTACTTC. Its protein product is CATGHSSSYEQYF.

The chain recombines TRBV3-1 (or the pseudogene TRBV3-2) with TRBJ2-2; TRBD1 matches 9 bases. CDR3 length: 16 amino acids. The germline V gene has CDR1 LGHDT and CDR2 YNNKEL (reference sequence). Losses at the gene ends were 5 bases for V and 6 bases for J; bases not matched to a gene: 10. The CDR3 sequence: CASSYRQGVVAGELFF. Written as DNA, the CDR3 is TGTGCCAGCAGCTATAGACAGGGGGTCGTCGCCGGGGAGCTGTTTTTT.

The genes are TRBV12-3 or TRBV12-4 and TRBJ2-5, with a weak D call TRBD2 (7 bases). This CDR3 region has 13 residues. V lost 5 bases, J lost 4 bases, and 11 bases lay in between. CDR3 in amino acids: CASSPGGPETQYF. As DNA, the CDR3 is TGTGCCAGCAGTCCCGGGGGGCCAGAGACCCAGTACTTC.

This chain joins TRBV4-1 and TRBJ1-4, with 9 bases lining up with TRBD1. V lost 0 bases, J lost 4 bases, and 6 bases stayed unmatched. Germline V gives CDR1 MGHRA, CDR2 YSYEKL. The CDR3 is 17 residues long. The CDR3 loop is CASSQDGGQGINEKLFF. The CDR3 DNA follows: TGCGCCAGCAGCCAAGACGGGGGACAGGGAATTAATGAAAAACTGTTTTTT.

The chain links TRBV7-8 to TRBJ2-6; 10 positions match TRBD1. With 5 bases clipped from V and 1 base from J, the junction kept 8 bases outside the gene matches. The CDR3 contains 18 residues. Germline CDR1 reads SGHVS; CDR2 reads FQNEAQ. CDR3 loop: CASSPRDRGFSGANVLTF. Written as DNA, the CDR3 is TGTGCCAGCAGCCCCCGGGACAGGGGATTTTCTGGGGCCAACGTCCTGACTTTC.

This chain connects TRBV6-5 to TRBJ2-1, with D unclear. The CDR3 has 12 residues. Germline lookup yields CDR1 MNHEY and CDR2 SVGAGI. The V end was cut by 10 bases, the J end by 7 bases, with 14 bases between. The CDR3 DNA reads as TGTGCCATCGGTGGTTTTCTTAATGAGCAGTTCTTC. Amino acid sequence: CAIGGFLNEQFF.

The CDR3 region is CASSQDAGSYNEQFF. The DNA for the CDR3 is TGTGCCAGCAGCCAAGACGCCGGCTCCTACAATGAGCAGTTCTTC. The V and J genes are TRBV4-2 and TRBJ2-1; no clear D gene. The ends were cut back, 0 bases at V and 0 bases at J, with 6 bases in the middle. Germline V gene data show CDR1 as LGHNA and CDR2 as YNFKEQ. There are 15 residues in the CDR3.

V gene TRBV11-2 combines with J gene TRBJ2-5, with D possibly being TRBD1 (6 bases). Germline V gene lookup returns CDR1 SGHAT and CDR2 FQNNGV. V lost 3 bases, J lost 5 bases, and 13 bases lay in between. CDR3 length equals 14 residues. DNA for the CDR3: TGTGCCAGCAGCTTTACTAGTAGGGGGGAGACCCAGTACTTC. This codes for CASSFTSRGETQYF.

The chain combines TRBV27 with TRBJ1-1; the D is unclear. Trimming pared 0 bases from V and 4 bases from J, leaving 9 bases between. Germline V CDR1 and CDR2: MNHEY, SMNVEV (reference sequence). This CDR3 is built from 14 residues. For the CDR3, the DNA is TGTGCCAGCAGTTTATCCGGGGTGGGCACTGAAGCTTTCTTT. It yields the protein CASSLSGVGTEAFF.

The chain employs TRBV2 and TRBJ1-1; D perhaps matches TRBD1 (6 bases). Germline lookup yields CDR1 SNHLY and CDR2 FYNNEI. The length of the CDR3 is 14 residues. Trimming stripped 4 bases from V and 6 bases from J, with 15 bases between. The CDR3 sequence is CASSGQTGWAEAFF. In nucleotides, the CDR3 is TGTGCCAGCAGTGGGCAGACAGGTTGGGCTGAAGCTTTCTTT.

As to this clone: At one end, the junction sequence differs from germline, possibly due to a read error. This chain connects TRBV7-7 to TRBJ2-5, with 9 bases identical to TRBD2. The CDR3 totals 15 residues. Germline assignment: CDR1 SSHAT and CDR2 FNYEAQ (reference sequence). Written as DNA, the CDR3 is TGTGCTAGCAGCTTTAGCGGGGGCTTCCAAGAGACCCAGTACTTC. Translating gives CASSFSGGFQETQYF.